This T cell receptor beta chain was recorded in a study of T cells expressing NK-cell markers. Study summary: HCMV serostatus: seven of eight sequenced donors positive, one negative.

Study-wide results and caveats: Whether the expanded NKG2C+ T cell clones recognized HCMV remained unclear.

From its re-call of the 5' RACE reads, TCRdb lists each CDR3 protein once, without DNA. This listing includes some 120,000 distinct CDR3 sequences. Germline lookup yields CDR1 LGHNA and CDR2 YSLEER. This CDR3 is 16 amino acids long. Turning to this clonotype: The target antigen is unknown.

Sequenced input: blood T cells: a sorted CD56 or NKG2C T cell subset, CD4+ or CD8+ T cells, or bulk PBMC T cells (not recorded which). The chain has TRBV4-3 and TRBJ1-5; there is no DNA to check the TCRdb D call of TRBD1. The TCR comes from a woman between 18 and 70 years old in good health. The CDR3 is CASSQDSGQGYQPQHF.